This TCR beta chain was sequenced during a study of human T cells and chemical hapten exposure. Trimming removed 0 bases from V and 0 bases from J; junction bases left unmatched: 8. CDR1 and CDR2 from the germline V gene are LGHNA and YNFKEQ. The CDR3 runs 18 residues. This clonotype was recorded many times. TCRdb itself ran the RACE reads through MiXCR, one entry per CDR3 protein. Here the sample spans around 75,000 distinct CDR3 sequences, under 13% being singletons. Regarding time point: patch test 2, 6 weeks after DPC sensitization. Specified treatment: therapeutic diphenylcyclopropenone sensitization with weekly scalp DPC.

The sequence was obtained from a woman aged 45-65 years with alopecia areata. Some clones in this sample may be carry-over from other donors' samples. The sample was whole blood, taken in connection with sensitization to the hapten diphenylcyclopropenone (DPC). This chain joins TRBV4-2 and TRBJ2-1, with TRBD2 identical over 7 bases. CDR3 bases: TGTGCCAGCAGCCAAGATGTCGGCCTAGCGGCCTCCTACAATGAGCAGTTCTTC. It is translated as CASSQDVGLAASYNEQFF.